Each of the 31 T cell receptor beta chains below was sequenced from the same sample in a study of human T cells and chemical hapten exposure. Indicated time point: healthy volunteer bleed at 6 weeks. From whole blood left unfractionated, total RNA was extracted. TCRdb reprocessed the RACE reads with MiXCR, giving one entry per CDR3 protein. The sample has some 78,000 distinct CDR3 sequences, over 6.5% seen once; the top ten hold roughly 1.4%. Sequenced input: whole blood. The source is a male donor in good health. Some clones in this sample may be carry-over from other donors' samples.

This clonotype showed up just a few times. The chain is built from TRBV6-5 and TRBJ1-1, with a weak D call TRBD1 (5 bases). The CDR3 has 12 residues. Trimming took off 6 bases at V and 7 bases at J, with 12 bases between the two ends. Germline lookup yields CDR1 MNHEY and CDR2 SVGAGI. CDR3 loop: CASSYDRFEAFF. In nucleotides, the CDR3 is TGTGCCAGCAGCTATGACAGATTTGAAGCTTTCTTT.

This clonotype was observed many times. The chain uses TRBV7-3 and TRBJ1-1, with 10 positions matching TRBD1. Trimming removed 4 bases from V and 6 bases from J; junction bases left unmatched: 5. The CDR3 is 14 residues long. CDR1 and CDR2 (germline): SGHTA, FQGTGA. This CDR3 is CASSSGQGSSEAFF. The CDR3 nucleotides read TGTGCCAGCAGCTCGGGACAGGGGAGTTCTGAAGCTTTCTTT.

J is TRBJ2-3 and V is TRBV4-3, with 9 bases lining up with TRBD1. The junction had 6 bases not matched to a gene; V was cut back by 0 bases and J by 5 bases. CDR3 length: 16 residues. Germline V gives CDR1 LGHNA, CDR2 YSLEER. This CDR3 reads CASSQEGTGSRDTQYF. As DNA, the CDR3 is TGCGCCAGCAGCCAAGAAGGGACAGGGAGTAGAGATACGCAGTATTTT.

This clonotype was picked up one time. A much larger clone differs from this one at a single base, so this may be a read error. The J gene is TRBJ1-5, the V gene TRBV5-1; 7 bases agree with TRBD1. The V gene end was trimmed by 0 bases and the J gene end by 6 bases; junction bases not matched to a gene: 3. Germline V gene sequence: CDR1 SGHRS, CDR2 YFSETQ. The CDR3 is 14 amino acids. This chain's CDR3 is CASSLEGGGQPQHF. The CDR3, as DNA: TGCGCCAGCAGCTTGGAAGGGGGCGGTCAGCCCCAGCATTTT.

V usage is TRBV5-1 and J usage is TRBJ2-5; TRBD1 or TRBD2 may be the D gene (6 bases each). Trimming shortened V by 5 bases and J by 3 bases, and 11 bases separated the two germline ends. Germline V gene data show CDR1 as SGHRS and CDR2 as YFSETQ. This CDR3 is built from 13 residues. CDR3 nucleotides: TGCGCCAGCAGGTACAGGGAGGAAGAGACCCAGTACTTC. It translates to CASRYREEETQYF. The full variable domain, with the rest looked up from reference TRBV5-1 and TRBJ2-5, is KAGVTQTPRYLIKTRGQQVTLSCSPISGHRSVSWYQQTPGQGLQFLFEYFSETQRNKGNFPGRFSGRQFSNSRSEMNVSTLELGDSALYLCASRYREEETQYFGPGTRLLVL.

The rearrangement uses TRBV4-3 and TRBJ2-7; D not certain. Trimming took off 0 bases at V and 6 bases at J, with 12 bases between the two ends. The CDR3 consists of 14 residues. Germline CDR1 LGHNA, CDR2 YSLEER. The CDR3 region is CASSQDGIVSEQYF. The CDR3 coding sequence is TGCGCCAGCAGCCAAGATGGAATAGTCAGCGAGCAGTACTTC.

This clonotype was observed a few times. The chain carries TRBV5-1 and TRBJ2-3; TRBD1 aligns across 10 bases. The CDR3 spans 16 residues. The V gene's germline CDR1 is SGHRS and CDR2 YFSETQ. J gave up 6 bases and V 0 bases, and 7 bases lay outside the gene matches. The CDR3 bases are TGCGCCAGCAGCTTGGACCCCCCGACAGGGGGCGATACGCAGTATTTT. Its protein is CASSLDPPTGGDTQYF.

This clonotype was counted only a few times. The chain combines TRBV6-4 with TRBJ2-2; a possible D gene is TRBD2 (5 bases). Looked up from germline, CDR1 is MRHNA and CDR2 is SNTAGT. Trimming cost V 0 bases and J 7 bases, with 15 bases left between them. This CDR3 is 16 amino acids long. The CDR3 is CASSDSLSGEYGELFF. DNA for the CDR3: TGTGCCAGCAGTGACTCTCTTTCCGGGGAGTACGGGGAGCTGTTTTTT.

The V and J genes are TRBV27 and TRBJ2-7; 11 bases align to TRBD1. This CDR3 spans 13 amino acids. V lost 5 bases to trimming and J lost 4 bases; unmatched junction nucleotides: 1. CDR1 MNHEY and CDR2 SMNVEV come from the germline V gene (reference sequence). The CDR3 reads CASSGQGAYEQYF. DNA for the CDR3: TGTGCCAGCAGTGGACAGGGGGCATACGAGCAGTACTTC.

This clonotype has ten or more counts. The chain recombines TRBV4-2 with TRBJ1-2; D uncertain. V gave up 3 bases and J gave up 5 bases, with 10 bases separating them. The germline V gene encodes CDR1 LGHNA and CDR2 YNFKEQ. This CDR3 comprises 13 residues. CDR3 residues: CASSQTSAYGYTF. The CDR3 DNA reads TGTGCCAGCAGCCAGACGTCTGCTTATGGCTACACCTTC.

V and J are TRBV12-5 and TRBJ1-5, with 9 bases aligning to TRBD1. The V segment lost 6 bases and the J segment 0 bases; nucleotides outside the gene matches: 18. The CDR3 totals 20 residues. Germline V lookup: CDR1 LGHNT, CDR2 FRNRAP. CDR3: CASGQNTGTGTYFSNQPQHF. The CDR3 DNA reads TGTGCTAGTGGACAAAATACCGGGACAGGGACTTATTTTAGCAATCAGCCCCAGCATTTT.

This clonotype appeared a few times. The chain carries TRBV6-2 or TRBV6-3 and TRBJ2-3; 7 nucleotides agree with TRBD2. This CDR3 has 15 amino acids. Germline V gives CDR1 MNHEY, CDR2 SVGEGT. V dropped 4 bases and J dropped 0; count of bases not matched to a gene: 4. The CDR3 bases are TGTGCCAGCAGTTCCATTAGCGGGAGCACAGATACGCAGTATTTT. It is translated as CASSSISGSTDTQYF.

The chain carries TRBV6-2 or TRBV6-3 and TRBJ1-5, with D perhaps TRBD1 (6 bases). The ends were cut back, 6 bases at V and 2 bases at J, with 11 bases in the middle. Germline assignment: CDR1 MNHEY and CDR2 SVGEGT. CDR3 length equals 14 residues. The CDR3 region is CASRFRQGNQPQHF. The DNA of the CDR3 is TGTGCCAGCAGGTTCCGACAGGGCAATCAGCCCCAGCATTTT.

This clonotype was seen a handful of times. This rearrangement joins TRBV10-3 to TRBJ1-5; no definite D call. V gave up 3 bases and J gave up 3 bases, with 9 bases separating them. Germline V gene data show CDR1 as ENHRY and CDR2 as SYGVKD. There are 14 residues in the CDR3. In DNA, the CDR3 is TGTGCCATCAGTGATTTAGGGTCCAATCAGCCCCAGCATTTT. This sequence encodes CAISDLGSNQPQHF.

This clonotype was seen ten or more times. The chain has TRBV27 and TRBJ2-7; weak D call: TRBD2 (6 bases). The CDR3 covers 13 residues. The V end was cut by 6 bases, the J end by 7 bases, with 16 bases between. Germline V CDR1 and CDR2: MNHEY, SMNVEV (reference sequence). CDR3 in amino acids: CASSHHVRGEQYF. The CDR3 nucleotides read TGTGCCAGCAGCCATCACGTCCGGGGGGAGCAGTACTTC.

The chain combines TRBV4-2 with TRBJ2-1; 8 nucleotides agree with TRBD2. Trimming removed 0 bases from V and 6 bases from J; junction bases left unmatched: 7. The CDR3 has 16 amino acids. The germline V gene has CDR1 LGHNA and CDR2 YNFKEQ. CDR3 protein: CASSQDRAGDFNEQFF. The CDR3 DNA follows: TGTGCCAGCAGCCAAGATAGAGCGGGAGACTTCAATGAGCAGTTCTTC.

This clonotype occurred a few times. The V gene is TRBV3-1, the J gene TRBJ1-3; 8 bases align to TRBD1. J gave up 2 bases and V 4 bases, and 10 bases lay outside the gene matches. CDR1 is LGHDT, CDR2 YNNKEL, per germline (reference sequence). The CDR3 has 17 amino acids. CDR3 sequence: CASSRGTGQQTGNTIYF. The DNA of the CDR3 is TGTGCCAGCAGCCGAGGGACAGGTCAGCAAACTGGAAACACCATATATTTT.

Many counts were recorded for this clonotype. The chain carries TRBV5-1 and TRBJ2-3; D remains unclear. The germline V gene has CDR1 SGHRS and CDR2 YFSETQ. This CDR3 region has 12 residues. V lost 0 bases to trimming and J lost 4 bases, with 3 bases between them. The CDR3 DNA reads as TGCGCCAGCAGCTTGGAGGCAGATACGCAGTATTTT. This translates into CASSLEADTQYF.

This clonotype was found a few times. V gene TRBV7-2 combines with J gene TRBJ2-3; D unresolved. CDR1 is SGHTA and CDR2 is FQGNSA in the germline V gene. The V and J ends lost 6 bases and 4 bases respectively, with 17 bases between them. This CDR3 has 15 residues. The CDR3 is CASRPRGLGADTQYF. The CDR3, as DNA: TGTGCCAGCAGACCCCGTGGGTTAGGCGCAGATACGCAGTATTTT.

The CDR3 loop is CASSQDIGFLDQPQHF. The CDR3 DNA sequence: TGCGCCAGCAGCCAAGATATCGGGTTTCTGGATCAGCCCCAGCATTTT. J is TRBJ1-5 and V is TRBV4-3; D is unclear. Germline V gene lookup returns CDR1 LGHNA and CDR2 YSLEER. Between the trimmed V and J ends, which lost 0 bases and 5 bases, there was a span of 14 bases. There are 16 residues in the CDR3.

The chain is built from TRBV4-1 and TRBJ2-7, with D perhaps matching TRBD1 (5 bases). The length of the CDR3 is 13 residues. Trimming removed 4 bases at V and 3 bases at J, with 10 bases between. Looked up from germline, CDR1 is MGHRA and CDR2 is YSYEKL. The CDR3 nucleotides read TGCGCCAGCAGCCCCCAGGGTATCTACGAGCAGTACTTC. As protein: CASSPQGIYEQYF.

This clonotype has ten or more counts. The rearrangement uses TRBV29-1 and TRBJ2-1; the D is unclear. The CDR3 is 14 amino acids. V dropped 0 bases and J dropped 10 bases, with 16 bases sitting between them. Per the germline V gene, CDR1 is SQVTM and CDR2 is ANQGSEA. CDR3 sequence reads: CSVEEGHRYLEQFF. CDR3 nucleotides: TGCAGCGTTGAAGAGGGTCACCGCTATCTGGAGCAGTTCTTC.

This clonotype occurred many times. The CDR3 protein is CASARGNDEKLFF. The CDR3 DNA reads as TGTGCCAGCGCGAGGGGAAACGATGAAAAACTGTTTTTT. This rearrangement joins TRBV14 to TRBJ1-4, with a tentative D call TRBD1 (5 bases). The CDR3 totals 13 residues. Germline V gives CDR1 SGHDN, CDR2 FVKESK. V was trimmed by 8 bases and J by 6 bases, leaving 13 bases between them. The entire variable domain, with the rest obtained from reference TRBV14 and TRBJ1-4, is as follows: EAGVTQFPSHSVIEKGQTVTLRCDPISGHDNLYWYRRVMGKEIKFLLHFVKESKQDESGMPNNRFLAERTGGTYSTLKVQPAELEDSGVYFCASARGNDEKLFFGSGTQLSVL.

The table lists this clonotype with a few counts. The genes are TRBV7-2 and TRBJ1-6; unclear D gene. The germline V gene encodes CDR1 SGHTA and CDR2 FQGNSA. V lost 5 bases, J lost 9 bases, and 11 bases lay in between. The CDR3 spans 13 residues. CDR3 nucleotide sequence: TGTGCCAGCAGCGCGACCCGAAGTTCACCCCTCCACTTT. Its protein is CASSATRSSPLHF.

In this sample, this clonotype turned up a few times. This chain links TRBV6-2 or TRBV6-3 with TRBJ1-6; 7 bases fit TRBD1. Germline CDR1 MNHEY, CDR2 SVGEGT. This CDR3 contains 14 residues. The ends lost 6 bases at V and 7 bases at J; junction bases unmatched: 6. The CDR3 sequence: CASSPGGKNSPLHF. The CDR3 nucleotides read TGTGCCAGCAGCCCAGGGGGAAAGAATTCACCCCTCCACTTT.

This clonotype has a handful of counts. This rearrangement joins TRBV5-1 to TRBJ1-1; the match to TRBD1 covers 7 bases. The CDR3 is 14 amino acids. The V segment lost 4 bases and the J segment 0 bases; nucleotides outside the gene matches: 3. Germline CDR1 SGHRS, CDR2 YFSETQ. The CDR3 loop reads CASSPGTVNTEAFF. CDR3 nucleotide sequence: TGCGCCAGCAGCCCCGGGACAGTGAACACTGAAGCTTTCTTT.

This clonotype was seen more than once but under ten times. V usage is TRBV7-8 and J usage is TRBJ1-1; TRBD1 matches at 7 bases. This CDR3 comprises 16 residues. Trimming at V came to 5 bases and at J to 1 base, leaving 10 bases not matched to a gene. Germline V gene sequence: CDR1 SGHVS, CDR2 FQNEAQ. The CDR3 sequence is CASSPVRGEPNTEAFF. In nucleotides, the CDR3 is TGTGCCAGCAGCCCCGTCAGGGGGGAGCCGAACACTGAAGCTTTCTTT.

The sample holds many counts of this clonotype. The chain recombines TRBV6-1 with TRBJ1-1; TRBD1 agrees at 10 bases. Trimming cost V 4 bases and J 1 base; bases outside gene matches: 9. The CDR3 runs to 17 residues. Germline-derived CDR1 and CDR2 are MNHNS and SASEGT. This CDR3 reads CASSATGTGAWNTEAFF. CDR3 DNA sequence: TGTGCCAGCAGTGCAACAGGGACAGGGGCCTGGAACACTGAAGCTTTCTTT.

This chain links TRBV2 with TRBJ2-3; no clear D. Germline CDR1 SNHLY, CDR2 FYNNEI. The length of the CDR3 is 14 residues. V was shortened by 2 bases and J by 4 bases, with 10 bases between the two germline ends. The CDR3 loop is CASSELGPPDTQYF. CDR3 coding DNA: TGTGCCAGCAGTGAACTGGGCCCCCCAGATACGCAGTATTTT.

V and J are TRBV15 and TRBJ1-1; D perhaps matches TRBD1 (5 bases). This CDR3 is built from 14 residues. Germline CDR1 reads LNHNV; CDR2 reads YYDKDF (reference sequence). V was clipped by 0 bases and J by 4 bases, with 9 bases between them. The CDR3 nucleotides are TGTGCCACCAGCAGAGATATGGGGGGCACTGAAGCTTTCTTT. Residues: CATSRDMGGTEAFF.

This clonotype appeared a few times. The J gene is TRBJ2-5, the V gene TRBV13, with D possibly being TRBD1 (6 bases). This CDR3 is built from 14 residues. The germline gives CDR1 PRHDT, CDR2 FYEKMQ (reference sequence). V dropped 3 bases and J dropped 2 bases, with 10 bases sitting between them. CDR3 coding DNA: TGTGCCAGCAGCTTCCTTGGACAGCAAGAGACCCAGTACTTC. This sequence encodes CASSFLGQQETQYF.